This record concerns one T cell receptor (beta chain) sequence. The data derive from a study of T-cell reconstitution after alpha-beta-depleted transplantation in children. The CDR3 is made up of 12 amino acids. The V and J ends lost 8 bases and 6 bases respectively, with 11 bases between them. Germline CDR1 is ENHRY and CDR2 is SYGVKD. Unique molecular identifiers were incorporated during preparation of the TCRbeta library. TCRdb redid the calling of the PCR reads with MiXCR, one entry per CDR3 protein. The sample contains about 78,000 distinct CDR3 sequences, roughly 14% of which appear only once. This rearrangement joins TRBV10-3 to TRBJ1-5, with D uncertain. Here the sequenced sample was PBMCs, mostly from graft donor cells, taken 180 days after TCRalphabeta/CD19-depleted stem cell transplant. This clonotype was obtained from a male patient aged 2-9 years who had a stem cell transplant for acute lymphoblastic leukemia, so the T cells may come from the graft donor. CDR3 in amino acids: CAIGGGPQPQHF. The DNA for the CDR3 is TGTGCCATCGGTGGAGGGCCTCAGCCCCAGCATTTT.